This T cell receptor beta chain was captured by sequencing in a study of CD8+CD57+ T cells in acquired aplastic anemia. Study summary: The DNA of sorted CD4+ and CD8+ cells averaged around 3 ug. Whole-study findings and limits: No significant patient-versus-control difference appeared in CD8+ Simpson's diversity.

V lost 2 bases to trimming and J lost 1 base; unmatched junction nucleotides: 9. The CDR3 totals 18 residues. From germline, CDR1 is MGHDK and CDR2 SYGVNS. Profiling of TCR beta VDJ combinations and CDR3 sequences used genomic DNA as template. TCRdb itself ran the reads through MiXCR, one entry per CDR3 protein. The sample lists around 180,000 distinct CDR3 sequences, roughly 50% occurring once. Patients chosen for sequencing had shown CD8+CD57+ cell expansion by flow cytometry. To note about this clonotype: Its antigen is unknown.

The sequence was collected from a human donor with aplastic anemia. The sample taken for sequencing was sorted CD4+, CD8+, or CD8+CD57+ T cells (not recorded which) from PBMCs. The chain links TRBV25-1 to TRBJ2-2; 8 bases line up with TRBD1. DNA of the CDR3: TGTGCCAGCAGTGAAACCAGGACAGGGTTCCGGAACACCGGGGAGCTGTTTTTT. Translation gives CASSETRTGFRNTGELFF.